This paragraph covers one T cell receptor (beta chain) sequence. Germline V gene sequence: CDR1 MDHEN, CDR2 SYDVKM. The CDR3 consists of 13 residues. With 6 bases clipped from V and 3 bases from J, the junction kept 4 bases outside the gene matches. The data originate from a study of blood T cell repertoires in COVID-19. Study as a whole: From T cells, B-cell-depleted T cells, or PBMCs came the material, which was cDNA or gDNA.

In the authors' methods: Reference gene primers were amplified, and this amplification served to estimate nucleated cell counts. Sequencing used immunoSEQ multiplex PCR; TCRdb keeps in-frame clones, though not all of them. That table is the source of V, J and clone size, and D and trimming were worked out from the DNA. The sample lists under 500,000 clones; 70% to 90% were seen once. The V and J genes are TRBV28 and TRBJ1-2, with 7 bases aligning to TRBD1. Sequences were obtained from PBMCs or T cells enriched from blood (not recorded which). The sequence came from a woman aged 18-29 years with acute COVID-19. The CDR3 DNA follows: TGTGCCAGCAGAACCGGGACAGACTATGGCTACACCTTC. The encoded protein is CASRTGTDYGYTF.